This T cell receptor (beta chain) was sequenced during a study of spatial heterogeneity in lung cancer. The time point denotes: sample taken at primary tumor resection. Patients with untreated early-stage non-small cell lung cancer, numbering 72, were the donors. Tumor, nontumor lung or frozen PBMC supplied whole RNA, sequenced without sorting. Each TCR cDNA molecule carried a unique molecular identifier. TCRdb called the 5' RACE reads again in MiXCR, with one record for every CDR3 protein. The repertoire consists of approximately 12,000 distinct CDR3 sequences, with 12% occurring once and the leading ten covering more than 10%. The CDR3 runs 15 residues. Trimming left V 5 bases short and J 3 bases short, with 16 bases between. Germline-derived CDR1 and CDR2 are LGHDT and YNNKEL (reference sequence). This clonotype was counted only a few times. Its antigen is unidentified. Study-wide results and caveats: Alpha and beta chain coverage of tumor T cells was estimated at about 7.4% and 14%, respectively. Counts that tracked tumor mutation counts were those of expanded intratumoral alpha and beta TCRs.

The specimen comprised lung tumor tissue, sampled at surgery. This rearrangement joins TRBV3-1 to TRBJ2-5; no firm D call. The TCR sequence derives from a female donor with early-stage non-small cell lung cancer. CDR3 residues: CASSTPGPLKETQYF. In nucleotides, the CDR3 is TGTGCCAGCAGCACACCGGGCCCCTTGAAAGAGACCCAGTACTTC.